The present T cell receptor beta chain was sequenced within a study of blood T cells in healthy people across ages. Regarding the study as a whole: Naive and antigen-experienced cells were not separated, limiting conclusive comparison. A strong correlation was found between TCR beta diversity and the percentage of naive T cells.

Details on this clonotype: Its antigen remains unknown.

It was with a sample-barcoded 5' primer and a J-beta primer mix that a second PCR of about 6 to 11 cycles was run. TCRdb re-analysed the 5' RACE reads in MiXCR, keeping a single row per CDR3 protein. Among 750,000 to 950,000 distinct CDR3 sequences listed, around a quarter were seen once. The CDR3 contains 16 residues. The germline V gene has CDR1 LNHDA and CDR2 SQIVND (reference sequence). V shed 7 bases, J shed 2 bases, and the junction held 10 bases outside the gene matches. The data were also submitted as part of a second study, on T cells of mothers and their children. That publication notes: Sample barcodes plus 2-4 random nucleotides came from the M1S primer. Regardless of relatedness, pairs show thymic selection shaping TCR recombination output in a similar manner.

The sample consisted of blood. V and J are TRBV19 and TRBJ2-3, with TRBD2 matching 9 bases. This receptor was identified in a boy younger than 18 in good health. The CDR3 nucleotides are TGTGCCAGTACCACCGGGGGACTAGCCTTCACAGATACGCAGTATTTT. Protein: CASTTGGLAFTDTQYF. The variable domain in full, with the rest retrieved from reference TRBV19 and TRBJ2-3, is DGGITQSPKYLFRKEGQNVTLSCEQNLNHDAMYWYRQDPGQGLRLIYYSQIVNDFQKGDIAEGYSVSREKKESFPLTVTSAQKNPTAFYLCASTTGGLAFTDTQYFGPGTRLTVL.